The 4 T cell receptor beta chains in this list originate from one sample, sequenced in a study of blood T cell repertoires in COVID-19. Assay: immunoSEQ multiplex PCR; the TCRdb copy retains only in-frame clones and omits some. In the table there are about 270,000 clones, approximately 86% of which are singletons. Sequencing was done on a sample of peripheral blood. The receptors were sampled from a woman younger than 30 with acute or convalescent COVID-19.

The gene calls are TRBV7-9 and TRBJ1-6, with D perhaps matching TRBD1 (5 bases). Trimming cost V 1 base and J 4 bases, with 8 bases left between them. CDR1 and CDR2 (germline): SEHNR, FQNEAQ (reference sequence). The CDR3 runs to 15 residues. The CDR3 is CASSLDQGYNSPLHF. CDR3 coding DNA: TGTGCCAGCAGCTTAGATCAGGGTTATAATTCACCCCTCCACTTT.

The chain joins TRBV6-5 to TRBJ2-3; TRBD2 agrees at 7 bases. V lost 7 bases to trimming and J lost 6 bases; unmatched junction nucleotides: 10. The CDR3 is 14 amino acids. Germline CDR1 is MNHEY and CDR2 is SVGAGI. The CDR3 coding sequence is TGTGCCAGCACCAGATCCGGGGGAGGGGATACGCAGTATTTT. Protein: CASTRSGGGDTQYF.

The CDR3 nucleotides are TGTGCCAGCAGTTTCGACAGAAAGAACACCGGGGAGCTGTTTTTT. This codes for CASSFDRKNTGELFF. This chain uses TRBV27 with TRBJ2-2; TRBD1 is a possible D gene (5 bases). Germline CDR1 and CDR2: MNHEY and SMNVEV (reference sequence). The CDR3 has 15 residues. V was shortened by 3 bases and J by 1 base, with 9 bases between the two germline ends.

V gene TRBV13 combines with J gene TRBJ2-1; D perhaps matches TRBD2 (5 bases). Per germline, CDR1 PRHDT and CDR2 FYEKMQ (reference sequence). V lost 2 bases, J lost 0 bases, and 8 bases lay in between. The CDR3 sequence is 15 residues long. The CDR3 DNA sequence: TGTGCCAGCAGCTTAAGCGGAAACTCCTACAATGAGCAGTTCTTC. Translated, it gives CASSLSGNSYNEQFF.